These 30 T cell receptor beta chains originate from one sample sequenced in a study of technical replicates of blood from several donors. Sequenced by immunoSEQ multiplex PCR; TCRdb stores in-frame clones only, minus some. The sample consists of roughly 60,000 clones, 75% to 90% of them appearing once. Sequenced sample: PBMCs. The receptors stem from a human donor in good health. Some clones in this sample may be carry-over from other donors' samples.

The rearrangement joins TRBV5-1 to TRBJ1-6; the match to TRBD1 covers 8 bases. Trimming cost V 3 bases and J 9 bases; bases outside gene matches: 8. The length of the CDR3 is 15 residues. Germline loops: CDR1 SGHRS, CDR2 YFSETQ. The CDR3 region is CASSSTDRGVSPLHF. The CDR3 coding sequence is TGCGCCAGCAGCTCTACCGACAGGGGTGTTTCACCCCTCCACTTT.

V gene TRBV6-5 combines with J gene TRBJ1-2; D unresolved. This CDR3 is built from 14 residues. CDR1 is MNHEY and CDR2 is SVGAGI in the germline V gene. V shed 5 bases and J shed 2 bases, with 12 bases lying between them. The CDR3 spells CASSGSGFNYGYTF. As DNA, the CDR3 is TGTGCCAGCAGTGGATCGGGATTCAACTATGGCTACACCTTC.

J is TRBJ2-7 and V is TRBV19, with TRBD1 identical over 7 bases. The CDR3 loop spans 14 amino acids. The trim removed 3 bases at V and 6 bases at J, leaving 8 bases unmatched. Germline V lookup: CDR1 LNHDA, CDR2 SQIVND (reference sequence). CDR3 coding DNA: TGTGCCAGTAGTATCGCGGACAGACAGGGCGAGCAGTACTTC. This gives the protein CASSIADRQGEQYF. Filled out from reference TRBV19 and TRBJ2-7, the complete variable domain reads DGGITQSPKYLFRKEGQNVTLSCEQNLNHDAMYWYRQDPGQGLRLIYYSQIVNDFQKGDIAEGYSVSREKKESFPLTVTSAQKNPTAFYLCASSIADRQGEQYFGPGTRLTVT.

This chain connects TRBV29-1 to TRBJ1-1; tentatively, D is TRBD1 (5 bases). The CDR3 loop spans 13 amino acids. V was trimmed by 5 bases and J by 1 base, leaving 11 bases between them. CDR1 is SQVTM, CDR2 ANQGSEA, per germline. This CDR3 is CSVRETANTEAFF. The CDR3 DNA sequence: TGCAGCGTTCGTGAGACAGCGAACACTGAAGCTTTCTTT.

The gene calls are TRBV5-1 and TRBJ2-6; possibly TRBD2 for D (6 bases). Trimming cost V 4 bases and J 1 base, with 12 bases left between them. In germline, CDR1 is SGHRS, CDR2 YFSETQ. The CDR3 runs 16 residues. CDR3 protein: CASSDGAGSGANVLTF. For the CDR3, the DNA is TGCGCCAGCAGCGACGGGGCGGGATCTGGGGCCAACGTCCTGACTTTC.

The V gene is TRBV10-3, the J gene TRBJ2-7; D unresolved. V shed 2 bases and J shed 4 bases, with 6 bases lying between them. Germline V gene data show CDR1 as ENHRY and CDR2 as SYGVKD. The CDR3 is made up of 12 amino acids. The CDR3 is CAISEASYEQYF. CDR3 DNA sequence: TGTGCCATCAGTGAGGCGTCTTACGAGCAGTACTTC.

The chain couples TRBV9 to TRBJ2-6, with D possibly being TRBD1 (6 bases). CDR1 SGDLS and CDR2 YYNGEE come from the germline V gene. Trimming removed 3 bases at V and 0 bases at J, with 22 bases between. This CDR3 has 20 amino acids. The CDR3 is CASSDPGAGRFLSGANVLTF. The CDR3 nucleotides read TGTGCCAGCAGCGACCCAGGGGCCGGTCGGTTCCTCTCTGGGGCCAACGTCCTGACTTTC. Full variable domain (outside the CDR3, taken from reference TRBV9 and TRBJ2-6): DSGVTQTPKHLITATGQRVTLRCSPRSGDLSVYWYQQSLDQGLQFLIQYYNGEERAKGNILERFSAQQFPDLHSELNLSSLELGDSALYFCASSDPGAGRFLSGANVLTFGAGSRLTVL.

This chain links TRBV4-3 with TRBJ1-2; 7 bases are shared with TRBD1. Germline lookup yields CDR1 LGHNA and CDR2 YSLEER. This CDR3 has 14 residues. After removal of 1 base from V and 4 bases from J, the junction contained 3 bases not matched to a gene. This CDR3 is CASSQGQGVYGYTF. DNA for the CDR3: TGCGCCAGCAGCCAAGGACAGGGCGTCTATGGCTACACCTTC.

J is TRBJ1-1 and V is TRBV9, with D unresolved. Germline assignment: CDR1 SGDLS and CDR2 YYNGEE. The CDR3 has 14 amino acids. The ends were cut back, 3 bases at V and 6 bases at J, with 15 bases in the middle. The CDR3 DNA reads as TGTGCCAGCAGCGGCGCGGCGACCAGCGCTGAAGCTTTCTTT. Translation gives CASSGAATSAEAFF.

The rearrangement links TRBV5-1 to TRBJ1-1; 8 nucleotides align to TRBD1. The V gene end was trimmed by 0 bases and the J gene end by 4 bases; junction bases not matched to a gene: 5. CDR3 size: 15 residues. Germline CDR1 and CDR2: SGHRS and YFSETQ. The chain's CDR3 is CASSLAGQVGTEAFF. The CDR3 nucleotides are TGCGCCAGCAGCTTGGCGGGACAGGTCGGCACTGAAGCTTTCTTT.

CDR3 loop: CASSPNRGLNEKLFF. The CDR3 bases are TGTGCCAGCAGCCCAAACAGGGGGCTAAATGAAAAACTGTTTTTT. The rearrangement uses TRBV7-9 and TRBJ1-4; 9 bases map to TRBD1. This CDR3 contains 15 residues. V was clipped by 5 bases and J by 5 bases; unmatched bases: 6. The germline V gene has CDR1 SEHNR and CDR2 FQNEAQ (reference sequence).

V gene TRBV7-9 combines with J gene TRBJ2-6; 12 nucleotides agree with TRBD2. Germline CDR1 SEHNR, CDR2 FQNEAQ (reference sequence). The CDR3 has 19 residues. Trimming removed 0 bases from V and 3 bases from J; junction bases left unmatched: 6. CDR3 nucleotides: TGTGCCAGCAGCTTAGCTGCCCTAGCGGGGGGGCTTGGGGCCAACGTCCTGACTTTC. This codes for CASSLAALAGGLGANVLTF. Using reference TRBV7-9 and TRBJ2-6 for the parts outside the CDR3, the full variable domain is DTGVSQNPRHKITKRGQNVTFRCDPISEHNRLYWYRQTLGQGPEFLTYFQNEAQLEKSRLLSDRFSAERPKGSFSTLEIQRTEQGDSAMYLCASSLAALAGGLGANVLTFGAGSRLTVL.

The chain is built from TRBV7-2 and TRBJ2-1, with 11 bases that match TRBD2. The CDR3 runs 17 residues. Germline V gene lookup returns CDR1 SGHTA and CDR2 FQGNSA. Trimming at V came to 5 bases and at J to 3 bases, leaving 9 bases not matched to a gene. The CDR3 spells CASSPRSTSGNYNEQFF. Written as DNA, the CDR3 is TGTGCCAGCAGCCCGCGATCGACTAGCGGGAACTACAATGAGCAGTTCTTC.

This clone was recorded a few times. The V gene is TRBV6-5, the J gene TRBJ1-4; possibly TRBD1 for D (5 bases). CDR3 length: 14 amino acids. Germline values: CDR1 MNHEY, CDR2 SVGAGI. V shed 6 bases and J shed 2 bases, with 10 bases lying between them. The CDR3: CASSPGWTNEKLFF. The DNA of the CDR3 is TGTGCCAGCAGCCCAGGGTGGACTAATGAAAAACTGTTTTTT.

The chain couples TRBV7-9 to TRBJ1-2, with TRBD1 identical over 7 bases. Trimming at V came to 5 bases and at J to 6 bases, leaving 12 bases not matched to a gene. CDR1 is SEHNR and CDR2 is FQNEAQ in the germline V gene (reference sequence). The CDR3 is 15 residues long. The CDR3 region has the DNA TGTGCCAGCAGCCCAACGACGACAGGGCTTGATGGCTACACCTTC. Translated, it gives CASSPTTTGLDGYTF.

The chain links TRBV6-1 to TRBJ1-2; TRBD1 matches at 7 bases. J gave up 3 bases and V 0 bases, and 4 bases lay outside the gene matches. The CDR3 is 15 residues long. Germline V gene lookup returns CDR1 MNHNS and CDR2 SASEGT. CDR3 coding DNA: TGTGCCAGCAGTGAAGCTGTGACAGGGTACTATGGCTACACCTTC. This codes for CASSEAVTGYYGYTF.

J is TRBJ2-7 and V is TRBV19; maybe TRBD1 (6 bases). CDR1 and CDR2 from the germline V gene are LNHDA and SQIVND (reference sequence). The CDR3 length is 14 residues. V was cut by 5 bases and J by 0 bases, with 11 bases left in between. CDR3 nucleotide sequence: TGTGCCAGTAGTGGCTGGACAGCCTCCTACGAGCAGTACTTC. It yields the protein CASSGWTASYEQYF.

The V and J genes are TRBV5-1 and TRBJ1-6; 11 positions match TRBD1. Germline V CDR1 and CDR2: SGHRS, YFSETQ. V shed 4 bases, J shed 6 bases, and the junction held 6 bases outside the gene matches. This CDR3 spans 16 amino acids. The CDR3 sequence is CASSRGQGAGNSPLHF. DNA for the CDR3: TGCGCCAGCAGCCGAGGACAGGGGGCGGGTAATTCACCCCTCCACTTT.

The CDR3 coding sequence is TGTGCCAGTACCGGAATCTGGTGGGACATAGACAACTATGGCTACACCTTC. This gives the protein CASTGIWWDIDNYGYTF. V and J are TRBV19 and TRBJ1-2, with D possibly being TRBD1 (6 bases). V lost 7 bases to trimming and J lost 2 bases, with 23 bases between them. CDR3 length: 17 amino acids. CDR1 LNHDA and CDR2 SQIVND come from the germline V gene (reference sequence). Based on the CDR3 plus reference TRBV19 and TRBJ1-2, the full variable domain is DGGITQSPKYLFRKEGQNVTLSCEQNLNHDAMYWYRQDPGQGLRLIYYSQIVNDFQKGDIAEGYSVSREKKESFPLTVTSAQKNPTAFYLCASTGIWWDIDNYGYTFGSGTRLTVV.

The J gene is TRBJ2-7, the V gene TRBV6-5, with 10 bases that match TRBD1. V was pared by 10 bases and J by 5 bases, with 11 bases of the junction left unmatched. This CDR3 contains 14 residues. Germline assignment: CDR1 MNHEY and CDR2 SVGAGI. The CDR3 sequence is CATSGQGDSHEQYF. Written as DNA, the CDR3 is TGTGCCACTTCCGGACAGGGGGATTCCCACGAGCAGTACTTC.

This clone was seen a single time. This chain uses TRBV15 with TRBJ1-3; 9 nucleotides match TRBD1. The V and J ends lost 0 bases and 4 bases, in that order; junction bases with no gene match: 1. Germline CDR1 reads LNHNV; CDR2 reads YYDKDF (reference sequence). The CDR3 is 15 amino acids. This CDR3 reads CATSREQGAGNTIYF. CDR3 sequence (DNA): TGTGCCACCAGCAGAGAACAGGGGGCAGGAAACACCATATATTTT.

The chain carries TRBV19 and TRBJ2-7, with 9 nucleotides matching TRBD2. V was clipped by 5 bases and J by 0 bases; unmatched bases: 2. This CDR3 is 14 amino acids long. CDR1 and CDR2 from the germline V gene are LNHDA and SQIVND (reference sequence). The CDR3 DNA sequence: TGTGCCAGTAGTCTAGCGGGGAGCTCCTACGAGCAGTACTTC. This codes for CASSLAGSSYEQYF.

The sample holds one count of this clone. The rearrangement joins TRBV6-4 to TRBJ2-1, with 8 bases fitting TRBD2. CDR3 size: 15 residues. Trimming removed 5 bases from V and 3 bases from J; junction bases left unmatched: 6. In germline, CDR1 is MRHNA, CDR2 SNTAGT. The CDR3 DNA reads TGTGCCAGCAGTATTAACGCGGGGGGCTACAATGAGCAGTTCTTC. As protein: CASSINAGGYNEQFF.

This clone turned up a few times. The chain uses TRBV5-1 and TRBJ2-1; no reliable D call. This CDR3 has 15 residues. V was shortened by 0 bases and J by 7 bases, with 14 bases between the two germline ends. Per germline, CDR1 SGHRS and CDR2 YFSETQ. DNA of the CDR3: TGCGCCAGCAGCTTGGGCCCCTCCTCTCGGAATGAGCAGTTCTTC. Translating it yields CASSLGPSSRNEQFF.

The CDR3 sequence is CASRGRRAGGNEQFF. In DNA, the CDR3 is TGTGCCAGTAGGGGCCGGCGGGCGGGTGGCAATGAGCAGTTCTTC. This rearrangement joins TRBV19 to TRBJ2-1, with TRBD2 as a possible D gene (5 bases). Between the trimmed V and J ends, which lost 6 bases and 6 bases, there was a span of 18 bases. The CDR3 has 15 residues. Germline V gene sequence: CDR1 LNHDA, CDR2 SQIVND (reference sequence).

The V and J genes are TRBV4-2 and TRBJ2-1, with TRBD2 identical over 11 bases. The CDR3 contains 14 residues. Losses at the gene ends were 4 bases for V and 6 bases for J; bases not matched to a gene: 2. CDR1 LGHNA and CDR2 YNFKEQ come from the germline V gene. CDR3 nucleotide sequence: TGTGCCAGCAGCCTCGGGACTAGCGGCAATGAGCAGTTCTTC. It yields the protein CASSLGTSGNEQFF.

This sequence joins TRBV11-2 and TRBJ2-1, with TRBD2 matching over 11 bases. CDR1 and CDR2 (germline): SGHAT, FQNNGV. J gave up 6 bases and V 6 bases, and 10 bases lay outside the gene matches. The CDR3 consists of 16 residues. CDR3 DNA sequence: TGTGCCAGCAGTCCGGGACTAGCGGTCACGGGCAATGAGCAGTTCTTC. Its translation is CASSPGLAVTGNEQFF. Full variable domain (rest looked up from reference TRBV11-2 and TRBJ2-1): EAGVAQSPRYKIIEKRQSVAFWCNPISGHATLYWYQQILGQGPKLLIQFQNNGVVDDSQLPKDRFSAERLKGVDSTLKIQPAKLEDSAVYLCASSPGLAVTGNEQFFGPGTRLTVL.

The chain recombines TRBV7-2 with TRBJ2-3, with a possible D match to TRBD2 (5 bases). Germline-derived CDR1 and CDR2 are SGHTA and FQGNSA. The CDR3 runs to 14 residues. The germline V and J ends were trimmed by 2 bases and 4 bases, with 10 bases remaining between them. The CDR3 DNA reads as TGTGCCAGCAGCTTAAAGGATAGCGCAGATACGCAGTATTTT. It translates to CASSLKDSADTQYF.

The CDR3 loop reads CASSYGTSGYEQYF. The DNA for the CDR3 is TGTGCCAGCAGTTACGGGACTAGCGGGTACGAGCAGTACTTC. The V call is TRBV27, the J call TRBJ2-7, with 12 bases identical to TRBD2. The germline gives CDR1 MNHEY, CDR2 SMNVEV (reference sequence). V lost 4 bases and J lost 4; bases outside the gene matches: 2. The CDR3 has 14 amino acids.

V is TRBV29-1 and J is TRBJ2-7, with D possibly matching TRBD2 (5 bases). Trimming pared 5 bases from V and 9 bases from J, leaving 17 bases between. Germline CDR1 reads SQVTM; CDR2 reads ANQGSEA. The CDR3 extends over 12 amino acids. CDR3 in amino acids: CSVHGLGLGQYF. The CDR3 DNA reads TGCAGCGTTCATGGACTGGGCCTGGGGCAGTACTTC.